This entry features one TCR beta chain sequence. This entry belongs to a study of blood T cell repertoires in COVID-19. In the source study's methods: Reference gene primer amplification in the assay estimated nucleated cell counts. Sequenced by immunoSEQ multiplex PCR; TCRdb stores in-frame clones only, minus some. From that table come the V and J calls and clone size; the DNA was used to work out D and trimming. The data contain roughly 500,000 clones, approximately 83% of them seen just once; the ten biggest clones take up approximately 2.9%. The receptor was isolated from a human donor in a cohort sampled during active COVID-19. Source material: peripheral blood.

The CDR3, as DNA: TGCGCCAGCAGCTTCAAAGGACAGGGGGCACGCGAGCAGTACTTC. It translates to CASSFKGQGAREQYF. This chain connects TRBV5-1 to TRBJ2-7, with 11 bases aligning to TRBD1. The length of the CDR3 is 15 residues. CDR1 SGHRS and CDR2 YFSETQ come from the germline V gene. Trimming cost V 2 bases and J 6 bases; bases outside gene matches: 7.